A selection of T cell receptor beta chains follows, all from one sample in a study of Ad26.COV2.S vaccination and SARS-CoV-2 variants. Method: immunoSEQ multiplex PCR; TCRdb's copy keeps in-frame clones and lacks some. The profile shows roughly 380,000 clones, just over 90% of them singletons. Sequencing was performed on peripheral blood, taken after recovery from COVID-19. The source of these receptors is a human donor who had recovered from COVID-19. The CDR3 runs from the conserved cysteine through the conserved F or W. D genes are given only for firm matches. Clone size, where shown, is once, few, many, or a class for clones that have expanded.

D: -
size: -
J: TRBJ1-4
V: TRBV7-2
DNA: TGTGCCAGCGCCCTTAGCGGGGGGGTTTGGGAAAAACTGTTTTTT
CDR3: CASALSGGVWEKLFF

D: -
size: -
J: TRBJ2-7
V: TRBV19
DNA: TGTGCCAGTAGTATGTTTCAGGGCCCTCTTGCCTACGAGCAGTACTTC
CDR3: CASSMFQGPLAYEQYF

D: -
size: -
J: TRBJ1-1
V: TRBV19
DNA: TGTGCCAGTAGTATCCCGGGACGGAGGCAAAAGACTGAAGCTTTCTTT
CDR3: CASSIPGRRQKTEAFF

D: -
size: -
J: TRBJ2-1
V: TRBV2
DNA: TGTGCCAGCAGTGTAAGTAGTAACAATGAGCAGTTCTTC
CDR3: CASSVSSNNEQFF

D: -
size: -
J: TRBJ2-3
V: TRBV24-1
DNA: TGTGCCACCAGTGACCATATGGCAGTTACGCAGTATTTT
CDR3: CATSDHMAVTQYF

D: TRBD2
size: -
J: TRBJ2-3
V: TRBV5-4
DNA: TGTGCCAGCAGCTCGCCGTACCGAGCGGGGGGATCTGGTGGGGATACGCAGTATTTT
CDR3: CASSSPYRAGGSGGDTQYF

D: -
size: -
J: TRBJ2-1
V: TRBV18
DNA: TGTGCCAGCTCACCACGAGAAGGGGGGCAGGATGAGCAGTTCTTC
CDR3: CASSPREGGQDEQFF

D: TRBD1
size: -
J: TRBJ1-3
V: TRBV4-3
DNA: TGCGCCAGCAGCCAAGATTCAGGGGGCTCTGGAAACACCATATATTTT
CDR3: CASSQDSGGSGNTIYF

D: TRBD1
size: -
J: TRBJ2-7
V: TRBV6-5
DNA: TGTGCCACCAGAGGGACAGAAAGAACCTACGAGCAGTACTTC
CDR3: CATRGTERTYEQYF

D: -
size: once
J: TRBJ1-5
V: TRBV6-2/TRBV6-3
DNA: TGTGCCAGCAGCCCTGGGGGGCTTCAGCCCCAGCATTTT
CDR3: CASSPGGLQPQHF

D: TRBD1
size: -
J: TRBJ2-7
V: TRBV3-1/TRBV3-2
DNA: TGTGCCAGCAGCCCGACAGGGGTCGATGACGAGCAGTACTTC
CDR3: CASSPTGVDDEQYF

D: -
size: -
J: TRBJ1-1
V: TRBV11-2
DNA: TGTGCCAGCAGCTTAAGGGCAGCGAGCCCGAACCCTGAAGCTTTCTTT
CDR3: CASSLRAASPNPEAFF

D: -
size: -
J: TRBJ2-7
V: TRBV12-3/TRBV12-4
DNA: TGTGCCAGCACCAGATCGGGTTTCGAGCAGTACTTC
CDR3: CASTRSGFEQYF

D: -
size: -
J: TRBJ2-1
V: TRBV14
DNA: TGTGCCAGCAGCCCGCCCTCCTACAATGAGCAGTTCTTC
CDR3: CASSPPSYNEQFF

D: TRBD1
size: -
J: TRBJ2-7
V: TRBV5-1
DNA: TGCGCCAGCAGCTCGGACAGGGTGAACGAGCAGTACTTC
CDR3: CASSSDRVNEQYF

D: -
size: -
J: TRBJ2-5
V: TRBV6-5
DNA: TGTGCCAGCAGTCGGGGACTTCAAGAGACCCAGTACTTC
CDR3: CASSRGLQETQYF

D: TRBD2
size: -
J: TRBJ2-7
V: TRBV19
DNA: TGTGCCAGTAGTATCCTAGGGTCGGGGGGCGAGCAGTACTTC
CDR3: CASSILGSGGEQYF

D: -
size: -
J: TRBJ2-2
V: TRBV15
DNA: TGTGCCACCAGCAGAGACCGAGGGGTGGGGCGGACCACCGGGGAGCTGTTTTTT
CDR3: CATSRDRGVGRTTGELFF

D: -
size: -
J: TRBJ1-3
V: TRBV19
DNA: TGTGCCAGTACTAAGGCGACGCGGGCTGACACCATATATTTT
CDR3: CASTKATRADTIYF

D: -
size: -
J: TRBJ2-4
V: TRBV9
DNA: TGTGCCAGCAGCTCCAGGACAGACACTAGAAACATTCAGTACTTC
CDR3: CASSSRTDTRNIQYF